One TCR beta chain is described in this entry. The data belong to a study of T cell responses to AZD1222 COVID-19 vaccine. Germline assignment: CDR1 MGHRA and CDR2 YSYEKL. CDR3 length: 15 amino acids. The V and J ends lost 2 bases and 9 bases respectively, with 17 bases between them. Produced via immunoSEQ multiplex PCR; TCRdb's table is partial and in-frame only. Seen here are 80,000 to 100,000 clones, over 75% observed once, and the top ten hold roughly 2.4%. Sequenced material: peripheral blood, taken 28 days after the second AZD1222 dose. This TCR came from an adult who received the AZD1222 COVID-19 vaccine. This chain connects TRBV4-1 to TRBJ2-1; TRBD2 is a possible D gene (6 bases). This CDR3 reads CASSQSLLASVEQFF. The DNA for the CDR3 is TGCGCCAGCAGCCAATCCCTCCTCGCTAGCGTTGAGCAGTTCTTC.